The 32 T cell receptor beta chains presented below share a single source sample, sequenced in a study of cytomegalovirus exposure and HLA in healthy donors. PCR amplification relied on 60 Vbeta primers (plus 13 Jbeta primers). Clones were read by immunoSEQ multiplex PCR, and TCRdb kept only the in-frame ones, dropping some. This table holds 190,000 or so clones, about 80% found once. Sequences were obtained from PBMCs. These TCRs come from a boy younger than 18 in good health and CMV-seronegative.

The chain uses TRBV5-6 and TRBJ2-5; the D gene is possibly TRBD2 (7 bases). TRBJ2-7 matches the DNA end more closely, so the J call is doubtful. Germline V lookup: CDR1 SGHDT, CDR2 YYEEEE. This CDR3 comprises 16 residues. CDR3 sequence reads: CASSLGGQSRIYEQYF. Here the CDR3 DNA reads TGTGCCAGCAGCCTGGGGGGGCAATCAAGGATATACGAGCAGTACTTC.

The rearrangement uses TRBV5-1 and TRBJ1-2, with TRBD1 matching over 8 bases. Germline loops: CDR1 SGHRS, CDR2 YFSETQ. CDR3 length equals 16 residues. The ends lost 4 bases at V and 4 bases at J; junction bases unmatched: 12. The CDR3 nucleotides are TGCGCCAGCAGCCTGGCCGGGACAGGAGCACTCTATGGCTACACCTTC. Amino acids: CASSLAGTGALYGYTF.

The rearrangement links TRBV2 to TRBJ1-1; 8 bases fit TRBD1. The length of the CDR3 is 14 residues. Germline V CDR1 and CDR2: SNHLY, FYNNEI. The V and J ends lost 1 base and 8 bases, in that order; junction bases with no gene match: 6. The CDR3 region is CASSEGQGIKEAFF. DNA for the CDR3: TGTGCCAGCAGTGAAGGACAGGGGATCAAGGAAGCTTTCTTT.

This chain uses TRBV19 with TRBJ1-5; 7 bases map to TRBD1. The J segment lost 3 bases and the V segment lost 3 bases, leaving 8 bases of the junction unmatched. CDR3 length: 16 amino acids. Per the germline V gene, CDR1 is LNHDA and CDR2 is SQIVND (reference sequence). The CDR3 DNA reads TGTGCCAGTAGTATGCCGGGACAGCGGGTCAATCAGCCCCAGCATTTT. It encodes CASSMPGQRVNQPQHF.

J is TRBJ2-3 and V is TRBV29-1; TRBD2 matches at 10 bases. This CDR3 spans 15 amino acids. The ends lost 4 bases at V and 6 bases at J; junction bases unmatched: 10. Germline V gene sequence: CDR1 SQVTM, CDR2 ANQGSEA. CDR3 coding DNA: TGCAGCGTTGGCAAAGGACTAGCGGAACCGGATACGCAGTATTTT. Protein: CSVGKGLAEPDTQYF.

The chain is built from TRBV6-1 and TRBJ2-6; 11 bases map to TRBD1. V dropped 1 base and J dropped 0; count of bases not matched to a gene: 8. The CDR3 runs 20 residues. Germline CDR1 is MNHNS and CDR2 is SASEGT. In DNA, the CDR3 is TGTGCCAGCAGTGAAGGTCCCGGAGGGACAGGGGGCTCTGGGGCCAACGTCCTGACTTTC. Amino acid sequence: CASSEGPGGTGGSGANVLTF.

The gene calls are TRBV9 and TRBJ2-7; a possible D gene is TRBD2 (6 bases). CDR3 length: 16 residues. V was clipped by 2 bases and J by 2 bases, with 17 bases between them. CDR1 and CDR2 (germline): SGDLS, YYNGEE. CDR3 sequence (DNA): TGTGCCAGCAGCGTTTCTCCTCGGGACTGGGCCTACGAGCAGTACTTC. It translates to CASSVSPRDWAYEQYF.

This chain connects TRBV6-5 to TRBJ1-1, with 7 positions matching TRBD1. Germline V gives CDR1 MNHEY, CDR2 SVGAGI. J lost 4 bases, V lost 2 bases, and 7 bases had no gene match. The CDR3 extends over 15 amino acids. The CDR3 loop reads CASSYADRSGTEAFF. CDR3 sequence (DNA): TGTGCCAGCAGTTACGCGGACAGGTCAGGCACTGAAGCTTTCTTT.

This clone was seen just once. The J gene is TRBJ2-2, the V gene TRBV12-1; TRBD2 was called by the table and not checked on the DNA. TRBV12-1 is a pseudogene locus. There are 18 residues in the CDR3. The CDR3 region has the DNA TGTGCCAGCAGCTGGGGACTAGCGGGGCCCCCCGGTACCGGGGAGCTGTTTTTT. This encodes CASSWGLAGPPGTGELFF.

This clone came up a few times. The V gene is TRBV6-5, the J gene TRBJ2-7; 12 nucleotides match TRBD2. Trimming removed 5 bases from V and 8 bases from J; junction bases left unmatched: 7. The CDR3 contains 14 residues. CDR1 and CDR2 (germline): MNHEY, SVGAGI. The CDR3 DNA sequence: TGTGCCAGCAGTCTCGGACTAGCGGGAACGAAGCAGTACTTC. This gives the protein CASSLGLAGTKQYF.

The genes are TRBV19 and TRBJ2-5; 8 nucleotides align to TRBD1. The CDR3 totals 15 residues. The V and J ends lost 8 bases and 2 bases, in that order; junction bases with no gene match: 10. From germline, CDR1 is LNHDA and CDR2 SQIVND (reference sequence). CDR3 amino acids: CASSGGPTLQETQYF. CDR3 sequence (DNA): TGTGCCAGTTCAGGGGGCCCTACACTGCAAGAGACCCAGTACTTC.

The rearrangement uses TRBV2 and TRBJ2-6, with 7 bases lining up with TRBD1. Trimming cost V 6 bases and J 1 base; bases outside gene matches: 9. The germline V gene encodes CDR1 SNHLY and CDR2 FYNNEI. The CDR3 consists of 17 residues. As DNA, the CDR3 is TGTGCCAGCAGGCACCAGGGGGTTTCGTCTGGGGCCAACGTCCTGACTTTC. As protein: CASRHQGVSSGANVLTF.

This chain uses TRBV10-3 with TRBJ1-1; D perhaps matches TRBD1 (5 bases). This CDR3 has 13 amino acids. The germline V gene encodes CDR1 ENHRY and CDR2 SYGVKD. Trimming took off 7 bases at V and 0 bases at J, with 9 bases between the two ends. The CDR3 sequence is CAIMEGMNTEAFF. In nucleotides, the CDR3 is TGTGCCATCATGGAGGGGATGAACACTGAAGCTTTCTTT.

This chain links TRBV9 with TRBJ2-1; 10 nucleotides agree with TRBD2. V was pared by 3 bases and J by 7 bases, with 7 bases of the junction left unmatched. The CDR3 extends over 15 amino acids. Germline assignment: CDR1 SGDLS and CDR2 YYNGEE. DNA of the CDR3: TGTGCCAGCAGCGGCACTAGCGGGGTACGAAATGAGCAGTTCTTC. Residues: CASSGTSGVRNEQFF.

This clone was seen only a few times. One junction end disagrees with the germline gene, perhaps due to a read error. This chain uses TRBV5-4 with TRBJ2-6; 8 positions match TRBD1. The CDR3 runs 17 residues. Germline assignment: CDR1 SGHNT and CDR2 YYREEE (reference sequence). The CDR3: CASSQAGGASGANVLTF. In DNA, the CDR3 is TGCGCCAGCAGCCAAGCAGGGGGCGCTTCTGGGGCCAACGTCCTGACTTTC.

The genes are TRBV10-3 and TRBJ1-1, with TRBD1 matching 8 bases. This CDR3 contains 14 residues. Looked up from germline, CDR1 is ENHRY and CDR2 is SYGVKD. The trim removed 11 bases at V and 0 bases at J, leaving 8 bases unmatched. In DNA, the CDR3 is TGTGCCGTCCAGACAGGGGCGCTGAACACTGAAGCTTTCTTT. Protein product: CAVQTGALNTEAFF.

The chain combines TRBV11-2 with TRBJ2-7; 10 bases fit TRBD1. CDR3 length: 15 residues. The junction had 5 bases not matched to a gene; V was cut back by 2 bases and J by 4 bases. Germline-derived CDR1 and CDR2 are SGHAT and FQNNGV. CDR3: CASSLIDRGLYEQYF. The CDR3 region has the DNA TGTGCCAGCAGCTTAATAGACAGGGGGCTTTACGAGCAGTACTTC.

The chain joins TRBV5-6 to TRBJ2-7; possibly TRBD1 for D (6 bases). Germline CDR1 is SGHDT and CDR2 is YYEEEE. This CDR3 is built from 13 residues. V lost 6 bases and J 7 bases, leaving 17 bases between the germline ends. This CDR3 is CASTWWDNQEQYF. The DNA of the CDR3 is TGTGCCAGCACCTGGTGGGACAATCAAGAGCAGTACTTC.

This sequence joins TRBV6-5 and TRBJ1-1; D is uncertain. V was cut by 2 bases and J by 0 bases, with 10 bases left in between. This CDR3 spans 15 amino acids. Germline V gene data show CDR1 as MNHEY and CDR2 as SVGAGI. CDR3 in DNA: TGTGCCAGCAGTTACACCAGCGAATTGAACACTGAAGCTTTCTTT. This translates into CASSYTSELNTEAFF.

The chain employs TRBV19 and TRBJ1-5, with D possibly matching TRBD1 (6 bases). Per the germline V gene, CDR1 is LNHDA and CDR2 is SQIVND (reference sequence). Trimming cost V 4 bases and J 5 bases, with 15 bases left between them. This CDR3 spans 15 amino acids. CDR3 in DNA: TGTGCCAGTAGTACGATTGGCGGGGGCGATCAGCCCCAGCATTTT. Translation gives CASSTIGGGDQPQHF.

This clone was detected only a few times. The chain is built from TRBV10-3 and TRBJ2-7, with D perhaps matching TRBD2 (5 bases). The CDR3 is 14 residues long. Trimming stripped 6 bases from V and 3 bases from J, with 15 bases between. Germline V CDR1 and CDR2: ENHRY, SYGVKD. CDR3 bases: TGTGCCATCAGCACGACTTCAGGACTCTACGAGCAGTACTTC. Translating it yields CAISTTSGLYEQYF.

The chain recombines TRBV19 with TRBJ1-5; maybe TRBD1 (6 bases). Germline V gives CDR1 LNHDA, CDR2 SQIVND (reference sequence). The CDR3 sequence is 15 residues long. Trimming took 2 bases from V and 7 from J, leaving 15 bases between them. CDR3 sequence: CASSIQTGKGQPQHF. CDR3 nucleotides: TGTGCCAGTAGTATACAAACAGGGAAGGGCCAGCCCCAGCATTTT.

V usage is TRBV11-2 and J usage is TRBJ1-5, with D possibly being TRBD1 (6 bases). Germline V gives CDR1 SGHAT, CDR2 FQNNGV. Trimming left V 1 base short and J 5 bases short, with 12 bases between. The CDR3 extends over 15 amino acids. The chain's CDR3 is CASSLGQGPHQPQHF. The CDR3, as DNA: TGTGCCAGCAGCTTAGGGCAGGGGCCCCATCAGCCCCAGCATTTT.

The table lists this clone with a few counts. The chain carries TRBV11-2 and TRBJ2-3; 8 nucleotides agree with TRBD2. CDR1 and CDR2 from the germline V gene are SGHAT and FQNNGV. The J segment lost 6 bases and the V segment lost 3 bases, leaving 8 bases of the junction unmatched. This CDR3 has 15 residues. In nucleotides, the CDR3 is TGTGCCAGCAGCTTTCTCCGGGAGGGCCTTGATACGCAGTATTTT. Amino acids: CASSFLREGLDTQYF.

This chain connects TRBV27 to TRBJ1-2, with D perhaps matching TRBD1 (6 bases). This CDR3 is 13 amino acids long. Germline values: CDR1 MNHEY, CDR2 SMNVEV (reference sequence). V lost 7 bases and J 2 bases, leaving 11 bases between the germline ends. The CDR3 reads CASKKGVNYGYTF. CDR3 bases: TGTGCCAGCAAGAAGGGGGTAAACTATGGCTACACCTTC.

The chain joins TRBV11-2 to TRBJ1-1, with D perhaps matching TRBD1 (5 bases). Trimming left V 1 base short and J 0 bases short, with 21 bases between. Per germline, CDR1 SGHAT and CDR2 FQNNGV. This CDR3 has 19 residues. The CDR3 is CASSLGNQGFYFMNTEAFF. The CDR3 nucleotides are TGTGCCAGCAGCTTAGGTAATCAGGGCTTCTATTTCATGAACACTGAAGCTTTCTTT.

This clone was observed a few times. The rearrangement uses TRBV5-1 and TRBJ2-5; 7 bases are shared with TRBD1. Matching the DNA end better, TRBJ2-7 makes the J call doubtful. Germline V lookup: CDR1 SGHRS, CDR2 YFSETQ. The CDR3 spans 13 residues. This chain's CDR3 is CASRRTGSYEQYF. CDR3 nucleotides: TGCGCCAGCAGGAGGACAGGCAGCTACGAGCAGTACTTC.

This clone was detected only a few times. The V call is TRBV4-1, the J call TRBJ2-3; TRBD2 aligns across 11 bases. The germline V gene encodes CDR1 MGHRA and CDR2 YSYEKL. J was trimmed by 4 bases and V by 0 bases; bases with no gene match: 9. The CDR3 extends over 18 amino acids. In nucleotides, the CDR3 is TGCGCCAGCAGCCAAGATAGGCCTAGCGGGGGGAGGGCAGATACGCAGTATTTT. Protein product: CASSQDRPSGGRADTQYF.

The genes are TRBV5-1 and TRBJ1-1; 7 positions agree with TRBD1. This CDR3 has 16 residues. Germline lookup yields CDR1 SGHRS and CDR2 YFSETQ. V trimming: 4 bases; J trimming: 1 base; junction bases outside the gene matches: 10. The DNA for the CDR3 is TGCGCCAGCAGCCCCCGGGACAGAATCAAGAACACTGAAGCTTTCTTT. Translation: CASSPRDRIKNTEAFF.

This sequence joins TRBV2 and TRBJ2-7, with TRBD2 matching 10 bases. Germline CDR1 reads SNHLY; CDR2 reads FYNNEI. This CDR3 region has 15 residues. The junction had 9 bases not matched to a gene; V was cut back by 3 bases and J by 7 bases. The CDR3 DNA reads as TGTGCCAGCAGTGAGCTCCGAGCGGGGGGGCGAGAGCAGTACTTC. Translating it yields CASSELRAGGREQYF.

There are a few counts of this clone. The CDR3 DNA sequence: TGTGCCAGCAGCTCACCTGCAGCGGGTGAAAAACTGTTTTTT. This codes for CASSSPAAGEKLFF. The chain links TRBV7-6 to TRBJ1-4; D gene ambiguous. The CDR3 is made up of 14 amino acids. Germline V lookup: CDR1 SGHVS, CDR2 FNYEAQ. V was trimmed by 4 bases and J by 7 bases, leaving 13 bases between them.

The chain uses TRBV11-2 and TRBJ2-5; the D is unclear. Looked up from germline, CDR1 is SGHAT and CDR2 is FQNNGV. CDR3 size: 12 residues. Trimming shortened V by 7 bases and J by 5 bases, and 11 bases separated the two germline ends. Here the CDR3 DNA reads TGTGCCAGCACACAAACGAGGGAGACCCAGTACTTC. Protein sequence: CASTQTRETQYF.